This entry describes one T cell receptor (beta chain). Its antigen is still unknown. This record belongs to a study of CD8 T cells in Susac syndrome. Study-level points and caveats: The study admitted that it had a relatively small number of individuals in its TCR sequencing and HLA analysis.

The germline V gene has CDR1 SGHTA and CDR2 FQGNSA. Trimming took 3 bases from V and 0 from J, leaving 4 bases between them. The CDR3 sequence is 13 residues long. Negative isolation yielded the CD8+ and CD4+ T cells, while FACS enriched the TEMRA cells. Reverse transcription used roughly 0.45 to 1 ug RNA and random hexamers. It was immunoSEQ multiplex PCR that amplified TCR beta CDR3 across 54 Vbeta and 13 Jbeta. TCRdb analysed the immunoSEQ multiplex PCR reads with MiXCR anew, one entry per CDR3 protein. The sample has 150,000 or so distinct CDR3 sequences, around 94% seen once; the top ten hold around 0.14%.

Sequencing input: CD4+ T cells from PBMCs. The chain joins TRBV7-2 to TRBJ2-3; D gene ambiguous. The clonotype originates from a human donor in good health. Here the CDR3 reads CASSLASTDTQYF. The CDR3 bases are TGTGCCAGCAGCTTGGCAAGCACAGATACGCAGTATTTT.